This TCR beta chain is drawn from a study of early T cells in non-severe SARS-CoV-2 infection. About the study: Sequencing of unsorted whole blood was done on bulk RNA, leaving chains unpaired. Overall study results and limits: Matching against VDJdb likely underestimated virus-specific expansions, favoring anti-spike CD8.

This clonotype has just a few counts. Its antigen is currently unknown. The CDR3 extends over 17 amino acids. V dropped 0 bases and J dropped 0 bases, with 12 bases sitting between them. Germline V lookup: CDR1 SGHDN, CDR2 FVKESK. Attached unique molecular identifiers marked individual cDNA molecules. Via MiXCR, TCRdb re-called the 5' RACE reads, giving one row per CDR3 protein. The data contain 65,000 to 95,000 distinct CDR3 sequences, around 16% of them seen just once; the ten biggest clones take up 2.9%. The V and J genes are TRBV14 and TRBJ1-3; D unresolved. The source is an adult who was a healthcare worker with PCR-confirmed SARS-CoV-2 infection or an uninfected control (not recorded which). Sequencing was done on a sample of whole blood. CDR3 sequence (DNA): TGTGCCAGCAGCCAAGACCCCACGAGGGACTCTGGAAACACCATATATTTT. This codes for CASSQDPTRDSGNTIYF.